The following is a TCR beta chain sequence with its context. Its target is unknown. Regions amplified from RNA transcripts were the TCR beta CDR3 regions. RT-PCR in the first round (using the HTBI primer set) targeted the TCR CDR3. TCRdb analysed the multiplex PCR reads with MiXCR anew, one entry per CDR3 protein. Of fewer than 500,000 distinct CDR3 sequences listed, approximately 15% are singletons. These data originate in a study of T cells in Graves' hyperthyroidism and ophthalmopathy. CDR1 and CDR2 from the germline V gene are DFQATT and SNEGSKA (reference sequence). The CDR3 loop spans 16 amino acids. Trimming took 3 bases from V and 2 from J; bases not matched to a gene: 9. Study-level findings and limits: Classification by a 13 V-J model distinguished ophthalmopathy from stable hyperthyroidism. Most clonotypes expanded in thyroid above 0.001 were likewise present in blood.

J is TRBJ2-3 and V is TRBV20-1; 9 bases are shared with TRBD2. The sequenced sample was blood. This clonotype was obtained from a woman in her twenties or thirties with Graves' ophthalmopathy. The CDR3 nucleotides read TGCAGTGCTAGCCTAGGGGCGGGAGGGCCCACAGATACGCAGTATTTT. It yields the protein CSASLGAGGPTDTQYF.